The 18 T cell receptor beta chains reported below all come from one sample, sequenced in a study of blood T cell repertoires in COVID-19. The protocol was immunoSEQ multiplex PCR, while the TCRdb copy is restricted to in-frame clones and leaves out a portion. In the table there are about 97,000 clones, around 94% of which are singletons. Sequenced input: peripheral blood. Source of these receptors: a man in his forties or fifties with active COVID-19.

The rearrangement links TRBV27 to TRBJ2-7; the D gene is possibly TRBD2 (6 bases). V was cut by 5 bases and J by 2 bases, with 16 bases left in between. This CDR3 spans 15 amino acids. CDR1 and CDR2 from the germline V gene are MNHEY and SMNVEV (reference sequence). The CDR3 DNA reads TGTGCCAGCAGTGTAGGGACTTCCCCGGCCTACGAGCAGTACTTC. Its translation is CASSVGTSPAYEQYF.

The chain employs TRBV3-1 (or the pseudogene TRBV3-2) and TRBJ2-3, with 9 bases lining up with TRBD1. The J segment lost 5 bases and the V segment lost 3 bases, leaving 9 bases of the junction unmatched. The CDR3 is 16 amino acids. The germline CDR1 and CDR2 sequences are LGHDT and YNNKEL (reference sequence). Here the CDR3 DNA reads TGTGCCAGCAGCCACCTACAGGGGGCTGGGGGAGATACGCAGTATTTT. It codes for CASSHLQGAGGDTQYF.

The CDR3 DNA reads as TGCGCCAGCAGCTTGGCAGGGGAACCAGATACGCAGTATTTT. Its translation is CASSLAGEPDTQYF. The chain employs TRBV5-1 and TRBJ2-3; maybe TRBD1 (6 bases). Deletions cut 0 bases from V and 4 bases from J, with 9 bases between. CDR3 length: 14 amino acids. Germline V gene sequence: CDR1 SGHRS, CDR2 YFSETQ.

The chain has TRBV7-2 and TRBJ2-1; a weak D match, TRBD2 (5 bases). Trimming took off 3 bases at V and 8 bases at J, with 14 bases between the two ends. Germline CDR1 SGHTA, CDR2 FQGNSA. The CDR3 consists of 14 residues. For the CDR3, the DNA is TGTGCCAGCAGCTTGGACTCCACACACTATGAGCAGTTCTTC. It is translated as CASSLDSTHYEQFF.

The V and J genes are TRBV6-5 and TRBJ2-5, with 11 bases fitting TRBD2. The germline V gene has CDR1 MNHEY and CDR2 SVGAGI. The length of the CDR3 is 15 residues. The J segment lost 2 bases and the V segment lost 2 bases, leaving 1 base of the junction unmatched. The CDR3 protein is CASSYIAGGQETQYF. DNA of the CDR3: TGTGCCAGCAGTTACATAGCGGGAGGGCAAGAGACCCAGTACTTC.

The chain uses TRBV3-1 (or the pseudogene TRBV3-2) and TRBJ2-1, with 8 bases aligning to TRBD2. This CDR3 is built from 16 residues. With V trimmed by 8 bases and J by 0 bases, 9 bases remained unmatched. CDR1 is LGHDT and CDR2 is YNNKEL in the germline V gene (reference sequence). Here the CDR3 reads CASASTSGSSYNEQFF. For the CDR3, the DNA is TGTGCCAGCGCATCCACTAGCGGCAGCTCCTACAATGAGCAGTTCTTC.

This chain links TRBV27 with TRBJ2-7; D may be TRBD1 (5 bases). Trimming pared 0 bases from V and 10 bases from J, leaving 13 bases between. The CDR3 runs 13 residues. The germline V gene encodes CDR1 MNHEY and CDR2 SMNVEV (reference sequence). CDR3 region: CASSLSGPYRQYF. CDR3 coding DNA: TGTGCCAGCAGTTTATCGGGGCCCTACCGCCAGTACTTC.

The count of this clone is one. The CDR3 reads CASSSTGQGEAFF. The CDR3 DNA reads as TGCGCCAGCAGCTCGACAGGGCAGGGTGAAGCTTTCTTT. The chain uses TRBV5-1 and TRBJ1-1; 7 positions agree with TRBD1. The CDR3 extends over 13 amino acids. The germline V gene encodes CDR1 SGHRS and CDR2 YFSETQ. V gave up 3 bases and J gave up 7 bases; unmatched junction bases: 6. Filled out from reference TRBV5-1 and TRBJ1-1, the complete variable domain reads KAGVTQTPRYLIKTRGQQVTLSCSPISGHRSVSWYQQTPGQGLQFLFEYFSETQRNKGNFPGRFSGRQFSNSRSEMNVSTLELGDSALYLCASSSTGQGEAFFGQGTRLTVV.

The chain has TRBV5-1 and TRBJ1-4; the D is unclear. The CDR3 is 14 residues long. With 4 bases removed from V and 5 bases from J, the gap between germline ends came to 12 bases. From germline, CDR1 is SGHRS and CDR2 YFSETQ. CDR3 DNA sequence: TGCGCCAGCAGCGATACTTCGGGAAATGAAAAACTGTTTTTT. Its translation is CASSDTSGNEKLFF.

CDR3 DNA: TGTGCCAGCAGCCAGGGGGAGTTTACCGGCTACACCTTC. Translated, it gives CASSQGEFTGYTF. The chain uses TRBV7-9 and TRBJ1-2; 7 bases align to TRBD1. Germline lookup yields CDR1 SEHNR and CDR2 FQNEAQ (reference sequence). This CDR3 is 13 amino acids long. V trimming: 5 bases; J trimming: 8 bases; junction bases outside the gene matches: 8.

The chain joins TRBV5-6 to TRBJ2-2; D might be TRBD1 (5 bases). The CDR3 consists of 15 residues. Trimming took off 4 bases at V and 4 bases at J, with 14 bases between the two ends. CDR1 is SGHDT and CDR2 is YYEEEE in the germline V gene. The CDR3 DNA sequence: TGTGCCAGCAGCGCCGGAGCCAGGGTCACCGGGGAGCTGTTTTTT. Translating gives CASSAGARVTGELFF.

CDR3 sequence (DNA): TGCGCCAGCAAGGGGGTGACTAATGAAAAACTGTTTTTT. Protein: CASKGVTNEKLFF. This chain joins TRBV5-1 and TRBJ1-4, with D perhaps TRBD1 (6 bases). Trimming removed 6 bases from V and 2 bases from J, with 8 bases in between. Per germline, CDR1 SGHRS and CDR2 YFSETQ. The CDR3 is 13 amino acids.

As for this clone: The junction departs from the called germline gene at one end, perhaps through a read error. V usage is TRBV14 and J usage is TRBJ2-5; D might be TRBD2 (6 bases). This CDR3 has 12 residues. The germline V gene encodes CDR1 SGHDN and CDR2 FVKESK. CDR3 DNA sequence: TGTGCCAGCAGTCAAGGAGGGAGGACCCAGTACTTC. Translation: CASSQGGRTQYF.

V usage is TRBV25-1 and J usage is TRBJ2-1, with TRBD2 as a possible D gene (6 bases). V gave up 1 base and J gave up 2 bases, with 18 bases separating them. This CDR3 comprises 18 residues. Germline CDR1 MGHDK, CDR2 SYGVNS. The CDR3 region is CASSEFYARDFTYNEQFF. The CDR3 DNA reads TGTGCCAGCAGTGAATTCTATGCCCGGGACTTCACCTACAATGAGCAGTTCTTC.

V gene TRBV19 combines with J gene TRBJ2-7; D gene unclear. This CDR3 region has 13 residues. Germline assignment: CDR1 LNHDA and CDR2 SQIVND (reference sequence). V shed 4 bases and J shed 3 bases, with 10 bases lying between them. In DNA form, the CDR3 reads TGTGCCAGTAGTAGCGAATACGGCTACGAGCAGTACTTC. Translating gives CASSSEYGYEQYF. Variable domain in full (rest from reference TRBV19 and TRBJ2-7): DGGITQSPKYLFRKEGQNVTLSCEQNLNHDAMYWYRQDPGQGLRLIYYSQIVNDFQKGDIAEGYSVSREKKESFPLTVTSAQKNPTAFYLCASSSEYGYEQYFGPGTRLTVT.

The chain has TRBV5-1 and TRBJ2-7; D is perhaps TRBD2 (5 bases). Germline V gene data show CDR1 as SGHRS and CDR2 as YFSETQ. Trimming took 4 bases from V and 3 from J, leaving 14 bases between them. The CDR3 consists of 14 residues. Here the CDR3 reads CASSPQASSYEQYF. CDR3 bases: TGCGCCAGCAGCCCCCAGGCTAGCAGCTACGAGCAGTACTTC.

This chain connects TRBV6-5 to TRBJ2-1, with 7 positions matching TRBD2. CDR1 is MNHEY and CDR2 is SVGAGI in the germline V gene. The V and J ends lost 7 bases and 8 bases, in that order; junction bases with no gene match: 14. The length of the CDR3 is 15 residues. CDR3 in DNA: TGTGCCAGCACCACCGCCGGCTGGGGAGGGCATGAGCAGTTCTTC. This encodes CASTTAGWGGHEQFF.

The V and J genes are TRBV6-5 and TRBJ2-3; D ambiguous. This CDR3 spans 15 amino acids. V was clipped by 6 bases and J by 4 bases, with 17 bases between them. Germline V gives CDR1 MNHEY, CDR2 SVGAGI. The CDR3 region is CASSPLVAEPDTQYF. CDR3 sequence (DNA): TGTGCCAGCAGCCCCCTAGTCGCCGAGCCAGATACGCAGTATTTT.